Shown below are 20 T cell receptor beta chains from a single sample sequenced in a study of esophageal squamous cell carcinoma under preoperative chemotherapy. Time point meaning: before preoperative PTX-NDP chemotherapy. Via MiXCR, TCRdb re-called the PCR reads, giving one row per CDR3 protein. The sample yields 15,000 to 20,000 distinct CDR3 sequences, less than 60% seen once. The material was obtained from a patient given preoperative chemotherapy. The source is a human donor with esophageal squamous cell carcinoma. The donor label of this sample is uncertain.

By sample fraction, this clonotype is large. The chain uses TRBV7-6 and TRBJ2-7; D remains ambiguous. Trimming shortened V by 1 base and J by 4 bases, and 14 bases separated the two germline ends. The length of the CDR3 is 15 residues. The germline V gene encodes CDR1 SGHVS and CDR2 FNYEAQ. The CDR3 sequence: CASSLDPLKTYEQYF. The CDR3 region has the DNA TGTGCCAGCAGCTTAGACCCCCTAAAGACGTACGAGCAGTACTTC.

This clonotype was detected many times. The chain couples TRBV6-5 to TRBJ2-2; 9 nucleotides agree with TRBD1. The germline V gene encodes CDR1 MNHEY and CDR2 SVGAGI. The CDR3 sequence is 16 residues long. V shed 3 bases, J shed 5 bases, and the junction held 7 bases outside the gene matches. The CDR3 DNA sequence: TGTGCCAGCAGTTATGTGGGACAGGGAAGGACCGGGGAGCTGTTTTTT. Its protein product is CASSYVGQGRTGELFF.

The V call is TRBV12-5, the J call TRBJ2-3; D is possibly TRBD1 or TRBD2 (5 bases each). The germline gives CDR1 LGHNT, CDR2 FRNRAP. V was shortened by 1 base and J by 9 bases, with 17 bases between the two germline ends. The CDR3 runs to 15 residues. The CDR3 DNA sequence: TGTGCTAGTGGTTTGGACGGACAAAGAGGGGCCACGCAGTATTTT. This codes for CASGLDGQRGATQYF.

This clonotype has just a few counts. One junction end does not reproduce the germline sequence, and a read error may be involved. The chain employs TRBV7-7 and TRBJ2-1; D is undetermined. The CDR3 covers 14 residues. Germline assignment: CDR1 SSHAT and CDR2 FNYEAQ (reference sequence). CDR3 sequence reads: CASSFGGRGNEQFF. Written as DNA, the CDR3 is TGTGCTAGCAGCTTCGGCGGACGAGGCAATGAGCAGTTCTTC.

The chain links TRBV12-3 or TRBV12-4 to TRBJ2-3; 14 bases align to TRBD2. The CDR3 totals 17 residues. J lost 2 bases, V lost 4 bases, and 5 bases had no gene match. The CDR3 loop is CASSSGLAGGATDTQYF. CDR3 DNA: TGTGCCAGCAGTTCCGGACTAGCGGGAGGTGCCACAGATACGCAGTATTTT.

Remarks on this clonotype: At one boundary the junction diverges from the germline segment, which might be a read error. The gene calls are TRBV7-7 and TRBJ2-3, with 7 bases that match TRBD2. The CDR3 runs to 14 residues. Per germline, CDR1 SSHAT and CDR2 FNYEAQ (reference sequence). The CDR3 region is CASRQGGSTDTLYF. In DNA, the CDR3 is TGTGCCAGCCGGCAAGGCGGGAGCACCGATACGCTGTATTTT.

This chain connects TRBV7-3 to TRBJ2-1, with TRBD1 matching over 7 bases. The CDR3 sequence is 20 residues long. V was clipped by 5 bases and J by 3 bases; unmatched bases: 22. CDR1 and CDR2 from the germline V gene are SGHTA and FQGTGA. This CDR3 reads CASSPRTGSANLGFYNEQFF. The CDR3 DNA follows: TGTGCCAGCAGCCCTAGGACAGGCTCCGCCAATCTAGGGTTCTACAATGAGCAGTTCTTC.

In this sample, this clonotype turned up many times. This sequence joins TRBV7-8 and TRBJ2-5; TRBD1 matches 7 bases. The V gene's germline CDR1 is SGHVS and CDR2 FQNEAQ. V shed 5 bases, J shed 4 bases, and the junction held 4 bases outside the gene matches. CDR3 size: 13 residues. The CDR3 nucleotides read TGTGCCAGCAGCGGACAGGTACTAGAGACCCAGTACTTC. Translation: CASSGQVLETQYF.

This clonotype was seen a handful of times. J is TRBJ2-5 and V is TRBV7-6; D might be TRBD1 or TRBD2, each matching 6 bases. The germline CDR1 and CDR2 sequences are SGHVS and FNYEAQ. This CDR3 comprises 14 residues. CDR3 protein: CAGLGGRDQETQYF. In DNA, the CDR3 is TGTGCGGGGCTCGGGGGCCGTGACCAAGAGACCCAGTACTTC.

By its share, this clonotype is medium-sized. CDR3 sequence (DNA): TGTGCCAGCAGCTTAGGTGGAGGGACCCGGGGGCAGTATTTT. Residues: CASSLGGGTRGQYF. The genes are TRBV11-2 and TRBJ2-3; D is perhaps TRBD2 (6 bases). This CDR3 region has 14 residues. V was clipped by 1 base and J by 11 bases, with 16 bases between them. CDR1 is SGHAT, CDR2 FQNNGV, per germline. Full variable domain (missing parts from reference TRBV11-2 and TRBJ2-3): EAGVAQSPRYKIIEKRQSVAFWCNPISGHATLYWYQQILGQGPKLLIQFQNNGVVDDSQLPKDRFSAERLKGVDSTLKIQPAKLEDSAVYLCASSLGGGTRGQYFGPGTRLTVL.

This clonotype was detected only a few times. J is TRBJ1-1 and V is TRBV6-5; D is perhaps TRBD1 (5 bases). This CDR3 has 15 amino acids. Germline V gives CDR1 MNHEY, CDR2 SVGAGI. V lost 0 bases to trimming and J lost 7 bases, with 15 bases between them. The CDR3 DNA follows: TGTGCCAGCAGTTACTCGTCCAGGGTTATTAATGAAGCTTTCTTT. Residues: CASSYSSRVINEAFF.

A word on this clonotype: At one boundary the junction diverges from the germline segment, which might be a read error. The J gene is TRBJ2-1, the V gene TRBV6-5; possibly TRBD2 for D (6 bases). The CDR3 contains 17 residues. CDR1 MNHEY and CDR2 SVGAGI come from the germline V gene. The CDR3 loop reads CASSYSRGGAGAEILTF. CDR3 nucleotides: TGTGCCAGCAGTTACTCGAGGGGCGGGGCTGGGGCAGAGATCCTGACCTTC.

This clonotype was picked up many times. V usage is TRBV7-8 and J usage is TRBJ2-1, with D possibly being TRBD1 or TRBD2 (7 bases each). The CDR3 totals 16 residues. V was shortened by 5 bases and J by 5 bases, with 19 bases between the two germline ends. CDR1 and CDR2 (germline): SGHVS, FQNEAQ. In nucleotides, the CDR3 is TGTGCCAGCAGCCCCCTAGCAGGGGGGGCCGACAATGAGCAGTTCTTC. Its translation: CASSPLAGGADNEQFF.

This clonotype was picked up a small number of times. The rearrangement joins TRBV7-2 to TRBJ2-5, with D tentatively TRBD1 (5 bases). This CDR3 is 13 amino acids long. CDR1 and CDR2 (germline): SGHTA, FQGNSA. Trimming left V 3 bases short and J 5 bases short, with 10 bases between. CDR3 region: CASSLWGQETQYF. The CDR3 nucleotides read TGTGCCAGCAGCTTGTGGGGCCAGGAGACCCAGTACTTC.

In this sample, this clonotype turned up many times. One junction end disagrees with the germline gene, perhaps due to a read error. V usage is TRBV10-2 and J usage is TRBJ2-5, with TRBD2 identical over 9 bases. Germline-derived CDR1 and CDR2 are WSHSY and SAAADI. The CDR3 loop spans 13 amino acids. CDR3 bases: TGCGCCAGCAGTGAAAGACTAGCGGAGGCTTGGGAGTTC. The encoded protein is CASSERLAEAWEF.

The chain has TRBV27 and TRBJ2-1; maybe TRBD2 (6 bases). Between the trimmed V and J ends, which lost 5 bases and 13 bases, there was a span of 27 bases. Germline V gene lookup returns CDR1 MNHEY and CDR2 SMNVEV (reference sequence). The CDR3 sequence is 16 residues long. The CDR3 DNA reads as TGTGCCAGCAGTCCCCTAACTAGCATTGTTCGAGAGACCCAGTTCTTC. Amino acid sequence: CASSPLTSIVRETQFF.

About this clonotype itself: At one end the junction does not follow the germline gene, possibly because of a read error. The chain links TRBV7-8 to TRBJ2-5; the match to TRBD2 covers 7 bases. CDR3 size: 15 residues. In germline, CDR1 is SGHVS, CDR2 FQNEAQ. CDR3 in DNA: TGTGCCAGGGGGTTAGCGGGCCGTGGCGAAGAGACCCAGTATTTC. Encoded protein: CARGLAGRGEETQYF.

Notes on this clonotype: One end of the junction is discordant with germline, which a read error may explain. The chain links TRBV7-2 to TRBJ2-5; TRBD1 is a possible D gene (7 bases). From germline, CDR1 is SGHTA and CDR2 FQGNSA. The CDR3 is 11 residues long. CDR3 sequence reads: CASRDPGGLDF. CDR3 DNA: TGTGCCAGCAGAGACCCAGGGGGGTTAGACTTC.

In its sample, this clonotype was seen once. CDR3 amino acids: CASSYGDGRSYEQYF. CDR3 nucleotide sequence: TGTGCCAGCAGTTACGGAGACGGACGGTCCTACGAGCAGTACTTC. The rearrangement uses TRBV6-5 and TRBJ2-7; D is ambiguous. V was shortened by 2 bases and J by 1 base, with 12 bases between the two germline ends. Germline CDR1 is MNHEY and CDR2 is SVGAGI. The CDR3 totals 15 residues.

This clonotype occurred a few times. The CDR3 nucleotides are TGTGCCAGCGCCACCCCCTACTCCAGTCGGGAGAGCTCCTACGAGCAGTACTTC. This encodes CASATPYSSRESSYEQYF. This sequence joins TRBV7-6 and TRBJ2-7, with D perhaps TRBD2 (6 bases). Trimming took off 8 bases at V and 0 bases at J, with 26 bases between the two ends. This CDR3 is 18 amino acids long. CDR1 and CDR2 from the germline V gene are SGHVS and FNYEAQ.